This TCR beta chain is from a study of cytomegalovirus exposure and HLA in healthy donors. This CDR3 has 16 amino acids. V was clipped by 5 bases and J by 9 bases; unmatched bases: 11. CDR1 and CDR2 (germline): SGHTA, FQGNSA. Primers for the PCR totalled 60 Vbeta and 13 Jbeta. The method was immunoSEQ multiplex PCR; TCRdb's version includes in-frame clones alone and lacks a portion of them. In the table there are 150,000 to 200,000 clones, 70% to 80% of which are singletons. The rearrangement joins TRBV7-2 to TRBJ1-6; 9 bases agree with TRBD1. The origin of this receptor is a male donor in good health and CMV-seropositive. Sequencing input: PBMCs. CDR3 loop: CASSLTPGQGSSPLHF. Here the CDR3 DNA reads TGTGCCAGCAGCCTCACCCCGGGACAGGGTAGTTCACCCCTCCACTTT.